The 29 T cell receptor beta chains below all came from one sample that was sequenced in a study of T-cell reconstitution after alpha-beta-depleted transplantation in children. The TCRbeta library was prepared with unique molecular identifiers. TCRdb redid the calling of the PCR reads with MiXCR, one entry per CDR3 protein. The sample shows about 980,000 distinct CDR3 sequences, about 26% of them seen only once. The sample here was PBMCs, mostly from graft donor cells, taken 360 days after TCRalphabeta/CD19-depleted stem cell transplant. The receptors derive from a boy in the first two years of life who had a stem cell transplant for SCID, so the T cells may come from the graft donor.

This clonotype has more than one count but fewer than ten. The J gene is TRBJ2-4, the V gene TRBV5-1, with TRBD2 matching 8 bases. Germline CDR1 reads SGHRS; CDR2 reads YFSETQ. Trimming took 4 bases from V and 7 from J; bases not matched to a gene: 10. This CDR3 comprises 15 residues. The CDR3 region is CASSPPGSGGNIQYF. CDR3 nucleotide sequence: TGCGCCAGCAGCCCGCCCGGCTCGGGGGGGAACATTCAGTACTTC.

In its sample, this clonotype was seen a few times. The chain is built from TRBV7-3 and TRBJ1-2; D uncertain. The germline V gene has CDR1 SGHTA and CDR2 FQGTGA. V lost 2 bases to trimming and J lost 6 bases, with 10 bases between them. The CDR3 extends over 13 amino acids. Here the CDR3 DNA reads TGTGCCAGCAGCTTAGGCGGAATTGATGGCTACACCTTC. Encoded protein: CASSLGGIDGYTF.

This clonotype was picked up a small number of times. The V and J genes are TRBV18 and TRBJ2-3; D is perhaps TRBD2 (5 bases). Germline CDR1 reads KGHSH; CDR2 reads LQKENI. This CDR3 comprises 14 residues. V gave up 4 bases and J gave up 4 bases, with 12 bases separating them. The CDR3 DNA reads TGTGCCAGCTCACGAATTAGTAGCGCAGATACGCAGTATTTT. Its protein product is CASSRISSADTQYF.

The chain couples TRBV11-2 to TRBJ1-1; no clear D gene. The V gene's germline CDR1 is SGHAT and CDR2 FQNNGV. V shed 5 bases and J shed 1 base, with 11 bases lying between them. This CDR3 has 14 residues. The CDR3 loop is CASSRIRSNTEAFF. The CDR3 nucleotides are TGTGCCAGCAGCCGCATTAGATCGAACACTGAAGCTTTCTTT.

The chain is built from TRBV10-3 and TRBJ2-5, with D hard to call. The germline V and J ends were trimmed by 2 bases and 5 bases, with 12 bases remaining between them. This CDR3 is 14 amino acids long. CDR1 is ENHRY, CDR2 SYGVKD, per germline. The CDR3 DNA reads TGTGCCATCAGTGAGGGAGCCATCCGGGAGACCCAGTACTTC. It specifies CAISEGAIRETQYF.

The rearrangement links TRBV20-1 to TRBJ1-1; D remains unclear. There are 9 residues in the CDR3. In germline, CDR1 is DFQATT, CDR2 SNEGSKA (reference sequence). The ends were cut back, 4 bases at V and 11 bases at J, with 8 bases in the middle. CDR3 region: CSATGEAFF. The CDR3 nucleotides are TGCAGTGCTACCGGAGAGGCTTTCTTT.

V usage is TRBV4-1 and J usage is TRBJ2-2; 9 nucleotides align to TRBD2. V lost 3 bases and J lost 6; bases outside the gene matches: 11. The CDR3 length is 17 residues. From germline, CDR1 is MGHRA and CDR2 YSYEKL. The CDR3: CASSHVPGLALPGELFF. The CDR3 nucleotides read TGCGCCAGCAGCCATGTACCGGGACTAGCCCTTCCCGGGGAGCTGTTTTTT.

This clonotype was detected only a few times. The rearrangement uses TRBV10-3 and TRBJ2-5, with TRBD2 matching over 7 bases. The germline V gene encodes CDR1 ENHRY and CDR2 SYGVKD. V was clipped by 4 bases and J by 1 base; unmatched bases: 9. This CDR3 is built from 16 residues. This CDR3 is CAISGASGDTQETQYF. The CDR3 DNA sequence: TGTGCCATCAGTGGGGCGAGCGGGGATACCCAAGAGACCCAGTACTTC.

This rearrangement joins TRBV24-1 to TRBJ2-3; D possibly corresponds to TRBD1 (6 bases). The CDR3 loop spans 17 amino acids. Germline-derived CDR1 and CDR2 are KGHDR and SFDVKD. Trimming removed 3 bases at V and 3 bases at J, with 18 bases between. CDR3 nucleotide sequence: TGTGCCACCAGTGATAACCTAGGGACACCTCAAACAGATACGCAGTATTTT. It specifies CATSDNLGTPQTDTQYF.

This clonotype was seen just once. The chain uses TRBV29-1 and TRBJ2-2; D perhaps matches TRBD2 (6 bases). CDR3 length: 18 amino acids. The V gene lost 2 bases and the J gene lost 0 bases, with 19 bases spanning the gap. Germline V lookup: CDR1 SQVTM, CDR2 ANQGSEA. CDR3 loop: CSVEWEVPMSANTGELFF. For the CDR3, the DNA is TGCAGCGTTGAATGGGAGGTGCCCATGAGCGCGAACACCGGGGAGCTGTTTTTT.

The CDR3 region is CASSPGPHEQFF. CDR3 nucleotides: TGTGCCAGCAGTCCGGGTCCCCATGAGCAGTTCTTC. The rearrangement links TRBV19 to TRBJ2-1, with unresolved D. Germline CDR1 LNHDA, CDR2 SQIVND (reference sequence). The CDR3 totals 12 residues. Trimming removed 9 bases from V and 8 bases from J, with 14 bases in between.

This clonotype was detected only a few times. The CDR3: CASSPDKPAADTQYF. The CDR3 DNA reads as TGTGCCAGCAGCCCGGACAAGCCAGCAGCTGATACGCAGTATTTT. The chain is built from TRBV5-5 and TRBJ2-3, with D tentatively TRBD1 (5 bases). Germline CDR1 and CDR2: SGHKS and YYEKEE (reference sequence). Trimming shortened V by 4 bases and J by 6 bases, and 18 bases separated the two germline ends. The CDR3 runs 15 residues.

The J gene is TRBJ2-1, the V gene TRBV7-9, with TRBD1 as a possible D gene (6 bases). CDR1 and CDR2 from the germline V gene are SEHNR and FQNEAQ (reference sequence). This CDR3 is built from 13 residues. The V end lost 5 bases, the J end lost 6 bases, and 11 bases lay between the germline ends. CDR3 sequence: CASSPRTANEQFF. CDR3 DNA sequence: TGTGCCAGCAGCCCCCGGACAGCCAATGAGCAGTTCTTC.

The gene calls are TRBV7-8 and TRBJ1-5, with a weak D call TRBD1 (5 bases). This CDR3 is built from 15 residues. CDR1 and CDR2 (germline): SGHVS, FQNEAQ. Trimming stripped 7 bases from V and 4 bases from J, with 17 bases between. The CDR3 coding sequence is TGTGCCAGCACCCCTCAGGCAGGGTGGAATCAGCCCCAGCATTTT. Its translation: CASTPQAGWNQPQHF.

This clonotype was counted ten times or more. This chain uses TRBV20-1 with TRBJ2-7; the match to TRBD2 covers 7 bases. The V and J ends lost 5 bases and 2 bases, in that order; junction bases with no gene match: 12. The germline V gene has CDR1 DFQATT and CDR2 SNEGSKA (reference sequence). This CDR3 has 15 residues. The CDR3 here is CSAAPLASPPYEQYF. In nucleotides, the CDR3 is TGCAGTGCTGCTCCACTAGCGAGCCCCCCCTACGAGCAGTACTTC.

J is TRBJ1-1 and V is TRBV4-3; tentative D call: TRBD1 (5 bases). The CDR3 loop spans 15 amino acids. In germline, CDR1 is LGHNA, CDR2 YSLEER. V lost 0 bases, J lost 5 bases, and 13 bases lay in between. The CDR3 nucleotides read TGCGCCAGCAGCCAAGACAGGGTTAGTCGGACTGAAGCTTTCTTT. Amino acid sequence: CASSQDRVSRTEAFF.

The V and J genes are TRBV20-1 and TRBJ2-3; tentatively, D is TRBD2 (8 bases). V was shortened by 6 bases and J by 5 bases, with 21 bases between the two germline ends. Germline V gene data show CDR1 as DFQATT and CDR2 as SNEGSKA (reference sequence). The CDR3 totals 15 residues. The CDR3 sequence: CSATTGRGLKDTQYF. For the CDR3, the DNA is TGCAGTGCCACCACCGGGAGGGGGCTTAAAGATACGCAGTATTTT.

This clonotype showed up just a few times. The chain has TRBV18 and TRBJ2-2; D call uncertain. With 3 bases removed from V and 0 bases from J, the gap between germline ends came to 8 bases. The CDR3 has 15 residues. The germline gives CDR1 KGHSH, CDR2 LQKENI. Here the CDR3 reads CASSPSSANTGELFF. The CDR3 bases are TGTGCCAGCTCACCTTCCAGCGCGAACACCGGGGAGCTGTTTTTT.

V gene TRBV2 combines with J gene TRBJ1-2; 8 bases match TRBD1. V trimming: 6 bases; J trimming: 4 bases; junction bases outside the gene matches: 4. Germline CDR1 and CDR2: SNHLY and FYNNEI. CDR3 length equals 13 residues. In DNA form, the CDR3 reads TGTGCCAGCAGCGGACAGGGTAGCTATGGCTACACCTTC. Encoded protein: CASSGQGSYGYTF.

In this sample, this clonotype turned up a few times. The chain has TRBV25-1 and TRBJ2-1; 7 nucleotides align to TRBD1. Trimming removed 5 bases from V and 3 bases from J; junction bases left unmatched: 7. CDR1 is MGHDK and CDR2 is SYGVNS in the germline V gene. The CDR3 contains 15 residues. DNA of the CDR3: TGTGCCAGCAGTAGTCATAGGGGGCTCTACAATGAGCAGTTCTTC. It codes for CASSSHRGLYNEQFF.

CDR3 in amino acids: CAISEPKLTGGLPYEQYF. CDR3 coding DNA: TGTGCCATCAGTGAGCCCAAATTAACAGGGGGTCTCCCCTACGAGCAGTACTTC. The chain links TRBV10-3 to TRBJ2-7; 8 bases map to TRBD1. There are 18 residues in the CDR3. Germline V lookup: CDR1 ENHRY, CDR2 SYGVKD. With V trimmed by 2 bases and J by 2 bases, 14 bases remained unmatched.

The chain has TRBV6-1 and TRBJ1-2; D is unresolved. Germline V gene sequence: CDR1 MNHNS, CDR2 SASEGT. Trimming removed 6 bases at V and 4 bases at J, with 12 bases between. CDR3 length equals 13 residues. CDR3 nucleotides: TGTGCCAGCAGCGAGGAGAGGCTCTATGGCTACACCTTC. Encoded protein: CASSEERLYGYTF.

This rearrangement joins TRBV7-9 to TRBJ1-3; D remains ambiguous. The germline V gene encodes CDR1 SEHNR and CDR2 FQNEAQ (reference sequence). CDR3 length: 14 residues. V was clipped by 0 bases and J by 6 bases, with 9 bases between them. CDR3 residues: CASSLAPSLNTIYF. Here the CDR3 DNA reads TGTGCCAGCAGCTTAGCGCCATCCCTAAACACCATATATTTT.

The rearrangement joins TRBV10-3 to TRBJ2-1, with TRBD1 matching over 7 bases. Germline values: CDR1 ENHRY, CDR2 SYGVKD. V dropped 8 bases and J dropped 7; count of bases not matched to a gene: 5. This CDR3 is 12 amino acids long. Here the CDR3 reads CAIGETGNEQFF. The DNA of the CDR3 is TGTGCCATCGGAGAGACAGGGAATGAGCAGTTCTTC.

This clonotype was seen a few times. The chain is built from TRBV7-6 and TRBJ2-2, with a possible D match to TRBD2 (5 bases). The CDR3 loop spans 15 amino acids. Germline-derived CDR1 and CDR2 are SGHVS and FNYEAQ. Trimming pared 3 bases from V and 2 bases from J, leaving 10 bases between. CDR3 sequence reads: CASSLIGENTGELFF. In DNA, the CDR3 is TGTGCCAGCAGCTTGATCGGGGAAAACACCGGGGAGCTGTTTTTT.

The V and J genes are TRBV27 and TRBJ2-5, with D maybe TRBD1 (5 bases). This CDR3 is built from 15 residues. Looked up from germline, CDR1 is MNHEY and CDR2 is SMNVEV (reference sequence). Trimming stripped 1 base from V and 5 bases from J, with 14 bases between. For the CDR3, the DNA is TGTGCCAGCAGTTTATATCAGGGCGGTTTTGAGACCCAGTACTTC. Residues: CASSLYQGGFETQYF.

V and J are TRBV27 and TRBJ2-1; D unclear. Looked up from germline, CDR1 is MNHEY and CDR2 is SMNVEV (reference sequence). The V end lost 5 bases, the J end lost 6 bases, and 11 bases lay between the germline ends. The CDR3 spans 13 residues. The CDR3 here is CASSPQDINEQFF. In nucleotides, the CDR3 is TGTGCCAGCAGTCCGCAAGACATCAATGAGCAGTTCTTC.

The V and J genes are TRBV29-1 and TRBJ2-5; tentatively, D is TRBD2 (6 bases). This CDR3 has 15 amino acids. Deletions cut 0 bases from V and 5 bases from J, with 16 bases between. Germline assignment: CDR1 SQVTM and CDR2 ANQGSEA. The CDR3 protein is CSVEDGWRARETQYF. CDR3 sequence (DNA): TGCAGCGTTGAAGATGGTTGGAGGGCCCGGGAGACCCAGTACTTC. The full variable domain, rest sourced from reference TRBV29-1 and TRBJ2-5, is SAVISQKPSRDICQRGTSLTIQCQVDSQVTMMFWYRQQPGQSLTLIATANQGSEATYESGFVIDKFPISRPNLTFSTLTVSNMSPEDSSIYLCSVEDGWRARETQYFGPGTRLLVL.

The sample holds a few counts of this clonotype. This CDR3 is CSAPDPGQALFFGNIQYF. The CDR3 DNA sequence: TGCAGTGCTCCCGACCCGGGACAGGCATTGTTTTTCGGAAACATTCAGTACTTC. The chain joins TRBV20-1 to TRBJ2-4; TRBD1 agrees at 8 bases. Losses at the gene ends were 5 bases for V and 6 bases for J; bases not matched to a gene: 21. The length of the CDR3 is 18 residues. Germline-derived CDR1 and CDR2 are DFQATT and SNEGSKA (reference sequence).